This T cell receptor (beta chain) is from a study of cytomegalovirus exposure and HLA in healthy donors. Study-level findings and limits: Judged likely to be a sequencing artifact was a cluster of highly shared sequence variants. Most CMV-associated TCR beta chains were later found to appear HLA-restricted.

About this clone: Its antigen is unknown.

PCR involved 60 Vbeta and 13 Jbeta primers. Sequencing used immunoSEQ multiplex PCR; TCRdb keeps in-frame clones, though not all of them. The sample holds about 160,000 clones; over 70% are singletons and the top ten take 2.5% to 3%. This receptor was identified in a woman aged 50 to 65 in good health and CMV-seropositive. Sequencing used PBMCs.

The CDR3 sequence is CASSELGGQINQPQHF. For the CDR3, the DNA is TGTGCCAGCAGTGAATTGGGCGGGCAGATCAATCAGCCCCAGCATTTT. J is TRBJ1-5 and V is TRBV6-1; D gene unclear. There are 16 residues in the CDR3. Trimming removed 2 bases at V and 3 bases at J, with 14 bases between. Germline lookup yields CDR1 MNHNS and CDR2 SASEGT.